Listed below are T cell receptor beta chains from one sample, sequenced in a study of shared clonotypes between healthy human individuals. The method was immunoSEQ multiplex PCR; TCRdb's version includes in-frame clones alone and lacks a portion of them. The sample has roughly 1,100,000 clones, about 80% seen once. Input material: memory CD4+ T cells sorted from blood. The receptors come from a young man in good health. Both conserved end residues are part of each CDR3.

>TRBV10-3
CAISESGGSYEQYF
>TRBV5-1
CASSLAGGTGVGYTF
>TRBV9
CASSAEPHQETQYF
>TRBV9
CASSEDPNQPQHF
>TRBV4-3
CASSQDRRGALYEQYF
>TRBV2
CASSATGIQETQYF
>TRBV4-1
CASSQNQGPYEQYF
>TRBV2
CASVALQKGPQHF
>TRBV5-1
CASRLRGASTDTQYF
>TRBV4-2
CASSQDGMGADTQYF
>TRBV2
CASSAGTSGGQETQYF
>TRBV2
CASSVTSGGGQETQYF
>TRBV5-1
CASSPIPTGVGTEAFF
>TRBV9
CASSEAGTSAYNEQFF
>TRBV5-1
CASSPQVMAGTGELFF
>TRBV28
CATLLTRERGDDYNEQFF
>TRBV5-1
CASSLGTGGEKLFF
>TRBV27
CASLKGGGSGNTIYF
>TRBV18
CASSPPGTGNTGELFF
>TRBV19
CASSIGQAYEQYF
>TRBV18
CASSRGLVTDTQYF
>TRBV14
CASSQEERQGYGYTF
>TRBV5-1
CASSSGQGLFALHF
>TRBV4-1
CASSQPGQAEAFF
>TRBV7-9
CASSDTDRGKNIQYF
>TRBV2
CASSITALPRNEQFF
>TRBV6-1
CASSGNRDNLEKLFF
>TRBV6-6
CASSQPRTGGDYGYTF
>TRBV4-3
CASSQDISARAAFSF
>TRBV5-1
CASSSDRDTQYF
>TRBV7-9
CASSQALIGAQYF
>TRBV11-2
CASSLVEGNTIYF
>TRBV2
CASKRDPSTGELFF
>TRBV27
CASSFPGSEQYF
>TRBV28
CASSGLNTEAFF
>TRBV2
CASTLTVGELFF
>TRBV2
CASRGNDISGELFF
>TRBV6-7
CASSYPSLARGPDAQYF
>TRBV5-1
CASRSQGANEKLFF
>TRBV18
CASSTDRESRYEQYF
>TRBV11-2
CASSQTSGSLGDTQYF
>TRBV7-8
CASSLSGQVNQPQHF
>TRBV18
CASSPGRQNTGELFF
>TRBV4-2
CASSQDAGTQFF
>TRBV6-1
CASSERGTGGRTEAFF
>TRBV7-2
CASSRRGMGDTQYF